These 29 T cell receptor beta chains came from one sample sequenced in a study of blood T cell repertoires in COVID-19. Clones were read by immunoSEQ multiplex PCR, and TCRdb kept only the in-frame ones, dropping some. The sample records over 250,000 clones, around 91% being singletons. Sequencing was carried out using peripheral blood. These receptors all stem from a woman between 55 and 75 years old with acute or convalescent COVID-19.

V is TRBV28 and J is TRBJ1-3; tentatively, D is TRBD1 (5 bases). CDR1 and CDR2 (germline): MDHEN, SYDVKM. CDR3 size: 12 residues. Trimming pared 4 bases from V and 6 bases from J, leaving 7 bases between. The CDR3 DNA is TGTGCCAGCAGTTCGACAGAAAACACCATATATTTT. It is translated as CASSSTENTIYF. The complete variable domain, with remaining parts taken from reference TRBV28 and TRBJ1-3, reads DVKVTQSSRYLVKRTGEKVFLECVQDMDHENMFWYRQDPGLGLRLIYFSYDVKMKEKGDIPEGYSVSREKKERFSLILESASTNQTSMYLCASSSTENTIYFGEGSWLTVV.

V usage is TRBV5-1 and J usage is TRBJ2-1, with TRBD2 as a possible D gene (6 bases). This CDR3 comprises 15 residues. V lost 0 bases and J lost 4, with 11 bases in between. CDR1 and CDR2 from the germline V gene are SGHRS and YFSETQ. CDR3 sequence (DNA): TGCGCCAGCAGCTTGGTAGCGGAGAGTTACAATGAGCAGTTCTTC. It specifies CASSLVAESYNEQFF.

The chain is built from TRBV27 and TRBJ1-5, with 8 bases lining up with TRBD1. CDR3 length: 14 residues. Germline V gene lookup returns CDR1 MNHEY and CDR2 SMNVEV (reference sequence). Unmatched junction bases numbered 2, after V lost 2 bases and J lost 5 bases. The CDR3 DNA follows: TGTGCCAGCAGTTTAGCAGGGGGCCATCAGCCCCAGCATTTT. This sequence encodes CASSLAGGHQPQHF.

This clone came up once. The chain joins TRBV28 to TRBJ2-3; a possible D gene is TRBD1 (6 bases). This CDR3 contains 17 residues. V shed 5 bases and J shed 2 bases, with 20 bases lying between them. Germline V gene data show CDR1 as MDHEN and CDR2 as SYDVKM. This chain's CDR3 is CASSPAPGPGDTDTQYF. CDR3 DNA sequence: TGTGCCAGCAGTCCCGCCCCGGGGCCAGGGGACACAGATACGCAGTATTTT.

This clone showed up just once. The chain recombines TRBV19 with TRBJ2-3; 14 bases map to TRBD2. V shed 10 bases, J shed 3 bases, and the junction held 6 bases outside the gene matches. The CDR3 is 15 amino acids. Germline assignment: CDR1 LNHDA and CDR2 SQIVND (reference sequence). CDR3 in amino acids: CATRLAGGQTDTQYF. Written as DNA, the CDR3 is TGTGCCACCAGACTAGCGGGGGGGCAAACAGATACGCAGTATTTT.

This clone showed up just once. The rearrangement uses TRBV18 and TRBJ1-1; 12 positions match TRBD1. The CDR3 totals 15 residues. Germline V gene data show CDR1 as KGHSH and CDR2 as LQKENI. With V trimmed by 3 bases and J by 7 bases, 6 bases remained unmatched. DNA of the CDR3: TGTGCCAGCTCACCGTCCGGGACAGGGGGCAGTGAAGCTTTCTTT. This sequence encodes CASSPSGTGGSEAFF.

This clone was observed once. The chain has TRBV5-5 and TRBJ2-3; 7 bases match TRBD2. Germline CDR1 SGHKS, CDR2 YYEKEE (reference sequence). Trimming at V came to 0 bases and at J to 3 bases, leaving 4 bases not matched to a gene. This CDR3 comprises 15 residues. CDR3 region: CASSLERGKTDTQYF. The CDR3 coding sequence is TGTGCCAGCAGCTTGGAGCGGGGTAAAACAGATACGCAGTATTTT.

The J gene is TRBJ2-7, the V gene TRBV28; 7 bases line up with TRBD2. The CDR3 covers 13 residues. CDR1 MDHEN and CDR2 SYDVKM come from the germline V gene. Germline trimming cut 4 bases from V and 3 bases from J; bases unmatched to any gene: 3. The CDR3 region has the DNA TGTGCCAGCAGTTCGGGGGGTTACTACGAGCAGTACTTC. This gives the protein CASSSGGYYEQYF.

The V call is TRBV7-3, the J call TRBJ1-1; D is perhaps TRBD1 (5 bases). The CDR3 spans 15 residues. The ends were cut back, 2 bases at V and 0 bases at J, with 10 bases in the middle. Germline V lookup: CDR1 SGHTA, CDR2 FQGTGA. The DNA for the CDR3 is TGTGCCAGCAGCTTAGGAGGGGCCGTGAACACTGAAGCTTTCTTT. Protein sequence: CASSLGGAVNTEAFF.

This clone was seen once. The chain combines TRBV10-3 with TRBJ1-6; 7 nucleotides agree with TRBD1. V lost 4 bases, J lost 4 bases, and 4 bases stayed unmatched. The germline V gene has CDR1 ENHRY and CDR2 SYGVKD. The CDR3 covers 15 residues. The CDR3 DNA is TGTGCCATCAGTGCACAGGGGAGGTATAATTCACCCCTCCACTTT. Encoded protein: CAISAQGRYNSPLHF.

The V call is TRBV19, the J call TRBJ1-6, with D maybe TRBD1 (6 bases). The CDR3 covers 15 residues. The germline CDR1 and CDR2 sequences are LNHDA and SQIVND (reference sequence). With 4 bases removed from V and 7 bases from J, the gap between germline ends came to 14 bases. In DNA form, the CDR3 reads TGTGCCAGTAGTACTACACAGGGATCAAATTCACCCCTCCACTTT. Translating gives CASSTTQGSNSPLHF.

The V gene is TRBV4-2, the J gene TRBJ2-3, with TRBD2 matching over 9 bases. The germline V gene encodes CDR1 LGHNA and CDR2 YNFKEQ. Trimming at V came to 5 bases and at J to 4 bases, leaving 10 bases not matched to a gene. This CDR3 spans 16 amino acids. The CDR3 DNA reads TGTGCCAGCAGCTGGGAAGCGGGGGGCGGCGCAGATACGCAGTATTTT. Translated: CASSWEAGGGADTQYF.

This chain connects TRBV7-6 to TRBJ2-1; D not resolved. This CDR3 comprises 13 residues. The V gene lost 5 bases and the J gene lost 7 bases, with 12 bases spanning the gap. Germline V gene data show CDR1 as SGHVS and CDR2 as FNYEAQ. The CDR3 sequence is CASSLAPANEQFF. The CDR3 coding sequence is TGTGCCAGCAGCCTCGCGCCAGCGAATGAGCAGTTCTTC.

The sample holds one count of this clone. The chain joins TRBV2 to TRBJ2-5; D is possibly TRBD1 (5 bases). This CDR3 has 15 residues. From germline, CDR1 is SNHLY and CDR2 FYNNEI. V lost 2 bases and J 3 bases, leaving 13 bases between the germline ends. The CDR3: CASSEKGLDKETQYF. The CDR3 DNA sequence: TGTGCCAGCAGTGAAAAGGGGCTAGATAAAGAGACCCAGTACTTC.

This chain links TRBV3-1 (or the pseudogene TRBV3-2) with TRBJ1-2, with 7 bases aligning to TRBD1. Germline lookup yields CDR1 LGHDT and CDR2 YNNKEL (reference sequence). This CDR3 comprises 16 residues. The junction had 10 bases not matched to a gene; V was cut back by 4 bases and J by 2 bases. DNA for the CDR3: TGTGCCAGCAGCCGCCTGACGGGACAGCCGAACTATGGCTACACCTTC. It translates to CASSRLTGQPNYGYTF.

V gene TRBV5-1 combines with J gene TRBJ1-1, with a tentative D call TRBD1 (5 bases). Germline V lookup: CDR1 SGHRS, CDR2 YFSETQ. The CDR3 runs 15 residues. V lost 4 bases and J 1 base, leaving 14 bases between the germline ends. CDR3 DNA: TGCGCCAGCAGCCGAAGTGCGGGACCGAACACTGAAGCTTTCTTT. Amino acid sequence: CASSRSAGPNTEAFF.

As DNA, the CDR3 is TGTGCCAGCAGCGTAGGACAGCCCTATGGCTACACCTTC. It translates to CASSVGQPYGYTF. The rearrangement links TRBV9 to TRBJ1-2, with D perhaps matching TRBD1 (5 bases). This CDR3 spans 13 amino acids. Germline assignment: CDR1 SGDLS and CDR2 YYNGEE. V gave up 0 bases and J gave up 4 bases, with 7 bases separating them. Drawing the rest from reference TRBV9 and TRBJ1-2, the complete variable domain is DSGVTQTPKHLITATGQRVTLRCSPRSGDLSVYWYQQSLDQGLQFLIQYYNGEERAKGNILERFSAQQFPDLHSELNLSSLELGDSALYFCASSVGQPYGYTFGSGTRLTVV.

CDR3 DNA: TGTGCCATCAGGGGGGGCGGGAGGAACTCCTACAATGAGCAGTTCTTC. Protein sequence: CAIRGGGRNSYNEQFF. The rearrangement joins TRBV10-3 to TRBJ2-1; the match to TRBD2 covers 8 bases. Trimming at V came to 6 bases and at J to 0 bases, leaving 7 bases not matched to a gene. In germline, CDR1 is ENHRY, CDR2 SYGVKD. This CDR3 has 16 amino acids.

The genes are TRBV27 and TRBJ2-7, with D perhaps TRBD1 (5 bases). Trimming left V 6 bases short and J 0 bases short, with 12 bases between. This CDR3 region has 14 residues. CDR1 MNHEY and CDR2 SMNVEV come from the germline V gene (reference sequence). Written as DNA, the CDR3 is TGTGCCAGCAGCCCGAAACAGGTCTCCTACGAGCAGTACTTC. It specifies CASSPKQVSYEQYF.

V is TRBV9 and J is TRBJ2-7; 8 nucleotides match TRBD2. The CDR3 length is 14 residues. V shed 4 bases and J 3 bases; nucleotides not matched to a gene: 6. Germline CDR1 reads SGDLS; CDR2 reads YYNGEE. The CDR3, as DNA: TGTGCCAGCAGCCCACGGGAGGGGGGCTACGAGCAGTACTTC. It specifies CASSPREGGYEQYF.

This sequence joins TRBV18 and TRBJ2-7; 11 bases match TRBD2. The germline V gene has CDR1 KGHSH and CDR2 LQKENI. Trimming removed 6 bases from V and 2 bases from J; junction bases left unmatched: 6. The CDR3 loop spans 15 amino acids. The CDR3 spells CASSPNSGGAYEQYF. As DNA, the CDR3 is TGTGCCAGCTCCCCGAATAGCGGGGGGGCCTACGAGCAGTACTTC. The full variable domain, completed using reference TRBV18 and TRBJ2-7, is NAGVMQNPRHLVRRRGQEARLRCSPMKGHSHVYWYRQLPEEGLKFMVYLQKENIIDESGMPKERFSAEFPKEGPSILRIQQVVRGDSAAYFCASSPNSGGAYEQYFGPGTRLTVT.

The rearrangement uses TRBV10-3 and TRBJ2-7, with no clear D. CDR3 length: 14 amino acids. V lost 2 bases and J lost 2, with 10 bases in between. Germline loops: CDR1 ENHRY, CDR2 SYGVKD. CDR3 amino acids: CAISERDNPYEQYF. The CDR3 DNA is TGTGCCATCAGTGAGCGCGACAACCCCTACGAGCAGTACTTC.

The V call is TRBV4-3, the J call TRBJ1-1; D unclear. Trimming took off 0 bases at V and 6 bases at J, with 11 bases between the two ends. Germline V gene lookup returns CDR1 LGHNA and CDR2 YSLEER. This CDR3 contains 14 residues. CDR3 coding DNA: TGCGCCAGCAGCCAAGAGACGGGGAGGCCTGAAGCTTTCTTT. It encodes CASSQETGRPEAFF.

V is TRBV9 and J is TRBJ1-2, with D perhaps TRBD1 (5 bases). Germline assignment: CDR1 SGDLS and CDR2 YYNGEE. V dropped 2 bases and J dropped 7 bases, with 15 bases sitting between them. CDR3 size: 14 residues. CDR3 in amino acids: CASSVQGGALGYTF. CDR3 nucleotides: TGTGCCAGCAGCGTTCAGGGAGGGGCGCTTGGCTACACCTTC.

The chain employs TRBV7-3 and TRBJ2-1; 8 bases agree with TRBD2. V lost 2 bases to trimming and J lost 7 bases; unmatched junction nucleotides: 1. CDR1 and CDR2 (germline): SGHTA, FQGTGA. The CDR3 contains 13 residues. In nucleotides, the CDR3 is TGTGCCAGCAGCTTAGGGACTAGGAATGAGCAGTTCTTC. Protein: CASSLGTRNEQFF. Looking up the rest from reference TRBV7-3 and TRBJ2-1 gives the full variable domain: GAGVSQTPSNKVTEKGKYVELRCDPISGHTALYWYRQSLGQGPEFLIYFQGTGAADDSGLPNDRFFAVRPEGSVSTLKIQRTERGDSAVYLCASSLGTRNEQFFGPGTRLTVL.

The V gene is TRBV6-5, the J gene TRBJ2-7; 7 bases line up with TRBD2. This CDR3 is built from 15 residues. J lost 3 bases, V lost 5 bases, and 10 bases had no gene match. The germline CDR1 and CDR2 sequences are MNHEY and SVGAGI. CDR3 region: CASSPGLVSYYEQYF. CDR3 bases: TGTGCCAGCAGTCCTGGACTAGTCTCCTACTACGAGCAGTACTTC.

This chain connects TRBV2 to TRBJ1-1; D remains unclear. CDR3 size: 14 residues. The germline gives CDR1 SNHLY, CDR2 FYNNEI. The V gene lost 4 bases and the J gene lost 1 base, with 10 bases spanning the gap. Here the CDR3 reads CASSGAWANTEAFF. CDR3 nucleotide sequence: TGTGCCAGCAGTGGTGCATGGGCGAACACTGAAGCTTTCTTT.

The sample holds one count of this clone. This sequence joins TRBV29-1 and TRBJ2-7; 7 positions agree with TRBD2. The CDR3 runs 11 residues. Trimming removed 6 bases from V and 5 bases from J; junction bases left unmatched: 4. Per germline, CDR1 SQVTM and CDR2 ANQGSEA. The CDR3 sequence is CSVRRGDEQYF. The CDR3 nucleotides are TGCAGCGTCCGCCGGGGGGACGAGCAGTACTTC.

This clone was picked up one time. This chain uses TRBV7-9 with TRBJ1-1; D is possibly TRBD1 (5 bases). Between the trimmed V and J ends, which lost 7 bases and 5 bases, there was a span of 20 bases. The germline gives CDR1 SEHNR, CDR2 FQNEAQ (reference sequence). The CDR3 spans 15 residues. CDR3 amino acids: CASNQDTHLGTEAFF. The CDR3 nucleotides read TGTGCCAGCAACCAGGACACCCACCTGGGAACTGAAGCTTTCTTT.